The source of this T cell receptor (beta chain) is a study of T-cell memory formation after mild COVID-19. Study observations and caveats: Largely, contracting CD4+ clones fell within CM and EM, and contracting CD8+ clones within EMRA. The finding that pre-infection memory included some responding clones suggested that cross-reactive memory joined.

This clonotype was found a few times. Its specificity is not known. The germline V gene has CDR1 SGHRS and CDR2 YFSETQ. Trimming pared 2 bases from V and 0 bases from J, leaving 8 bases between. This CDR3 spans 14 amino acids. MiXCR, run by TCRdb on the 5' RACE reads, gives a single entry per CDR3 protein. The sample comprises 150,000 to 200,000 distinct CDR3 sequences, around a third of which are singletons, and 12% rests with the top ten. The chain has TRBV5-1 and TRBJ1-1, with a possible D match to TRBD1 (5 bases). The sample was PBMCs or a T cell subset sorted from them (not recorded which). This sequence was found in an adult woman who had mild COVID-19 (a few samples of this study predate the infection). Cell type and time point are not known. The CDR3 is CASSFTGLNTEAFF. For the CDR3, the DNA is TGCGCCAGCAGCTTTACAGGTTTGAACACTGAAGCTTTCTTT.